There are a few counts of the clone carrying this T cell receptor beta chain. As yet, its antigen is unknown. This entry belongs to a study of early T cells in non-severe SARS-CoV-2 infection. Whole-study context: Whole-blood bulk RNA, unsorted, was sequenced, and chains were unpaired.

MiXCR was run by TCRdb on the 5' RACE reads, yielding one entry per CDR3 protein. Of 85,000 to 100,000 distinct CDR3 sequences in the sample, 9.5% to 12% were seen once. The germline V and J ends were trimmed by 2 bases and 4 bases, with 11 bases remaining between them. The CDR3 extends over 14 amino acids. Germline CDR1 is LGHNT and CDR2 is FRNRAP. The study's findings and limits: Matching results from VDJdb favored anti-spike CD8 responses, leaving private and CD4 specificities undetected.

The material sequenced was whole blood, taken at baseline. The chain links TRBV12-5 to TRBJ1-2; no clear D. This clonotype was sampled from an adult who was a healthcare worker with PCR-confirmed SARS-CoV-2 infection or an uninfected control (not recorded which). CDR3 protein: CASGLWGGPYGYTF. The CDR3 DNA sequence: TGTGCTAGTGGTTTGTGGGGAGGCCCCTATGGCTACACCTTC.